This T cell receptor (beta chain) was captured by sequencing in a study of T-cell reconstitution after alpha-beta-depleted transplantation in children. Unique molecular identifiers were incorporated into the prepared TCRbeta library. TCRdb ran MiXCR on the PCR reads and lists one entry per CDR3 protein. Seen here are 780,000 or so distinct CDR3 sequences, under 20% observed once, and the top ten hold just under 5%. Notes on the study in general: From surviving recipient T cells and thymic progenitors came the high day-60 TCRbeta diversity observed in some patients.

This clonotype was counted ten times or more. Its antigen is undetermined. The CDR3 is made up of 15 amino acids. Germline trimming cut 3 bases from V and 4 bases from J; bases unmatched to any gene: 6. The germline V gene encodes CDR1 WNHNN and CDR2 SYGVQD (reference sequence). The chain joins TRBV10-1 to TRBJ2-3, with 8 positions matching TRBD2. Specimen: PBMCs, mostly from graft donor cells, collected 360 days after TCRalphabeta/CD19-depleted stem cell transplant. The sequence derives from a male patient aged 10-17 years who had a stem cell transplant for acute lymphoblastic leukemia, so the T cells may come from the graft donor. The CDR3: CASSDPAGVSDTQYF. The CDR3 nucleotides are TGCGCCAGCAGTGACCCAGCGGGAGTTTCAGATACGCAGTATTTT.